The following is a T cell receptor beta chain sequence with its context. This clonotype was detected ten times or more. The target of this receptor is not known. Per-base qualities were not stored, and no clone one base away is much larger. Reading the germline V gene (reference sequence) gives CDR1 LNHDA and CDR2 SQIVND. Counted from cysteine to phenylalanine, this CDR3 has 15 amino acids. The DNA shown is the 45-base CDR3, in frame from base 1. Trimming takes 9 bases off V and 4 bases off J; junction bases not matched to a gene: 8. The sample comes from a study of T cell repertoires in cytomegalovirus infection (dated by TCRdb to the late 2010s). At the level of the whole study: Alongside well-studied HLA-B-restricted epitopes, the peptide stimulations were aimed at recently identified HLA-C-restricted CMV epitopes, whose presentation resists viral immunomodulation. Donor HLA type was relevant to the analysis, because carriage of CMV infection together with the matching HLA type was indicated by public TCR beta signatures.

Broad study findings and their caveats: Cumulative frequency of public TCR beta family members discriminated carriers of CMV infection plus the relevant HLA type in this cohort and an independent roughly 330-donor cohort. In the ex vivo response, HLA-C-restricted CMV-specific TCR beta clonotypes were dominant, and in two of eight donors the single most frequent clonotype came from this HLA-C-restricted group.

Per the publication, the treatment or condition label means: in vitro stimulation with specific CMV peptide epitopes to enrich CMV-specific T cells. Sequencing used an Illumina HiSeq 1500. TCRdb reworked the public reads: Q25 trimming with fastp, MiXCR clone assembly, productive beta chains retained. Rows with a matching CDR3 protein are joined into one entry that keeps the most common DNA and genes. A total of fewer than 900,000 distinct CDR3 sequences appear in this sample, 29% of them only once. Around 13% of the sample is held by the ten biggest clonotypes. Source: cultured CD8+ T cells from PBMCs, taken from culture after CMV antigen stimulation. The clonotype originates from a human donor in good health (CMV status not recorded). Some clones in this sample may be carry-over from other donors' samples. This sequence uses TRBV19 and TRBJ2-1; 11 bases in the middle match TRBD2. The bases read TGTGCCAGCAGCACTAGCGGGGGCCCTTACAATGAGCAGTTCTTC. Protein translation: CASSTSGGPYNEQFF.